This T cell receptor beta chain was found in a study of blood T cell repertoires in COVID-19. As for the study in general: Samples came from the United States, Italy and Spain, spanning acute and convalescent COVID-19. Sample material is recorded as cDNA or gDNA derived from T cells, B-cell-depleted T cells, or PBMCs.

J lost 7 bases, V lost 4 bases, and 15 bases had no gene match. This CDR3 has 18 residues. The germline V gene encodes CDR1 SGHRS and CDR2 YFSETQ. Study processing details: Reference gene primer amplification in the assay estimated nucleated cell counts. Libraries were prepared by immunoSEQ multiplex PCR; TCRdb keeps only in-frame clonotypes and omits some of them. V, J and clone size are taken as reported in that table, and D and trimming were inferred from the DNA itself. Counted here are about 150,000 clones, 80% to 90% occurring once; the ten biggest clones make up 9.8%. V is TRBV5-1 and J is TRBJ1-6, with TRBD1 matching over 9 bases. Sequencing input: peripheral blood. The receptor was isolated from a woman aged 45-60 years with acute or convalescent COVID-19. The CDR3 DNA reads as TGCGCCAGCAGCACCACCGGGACAGGGAGTTTGGCGAATTCACCCCTCCACTTT. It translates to CASSTTGTGSLANSPLHF.